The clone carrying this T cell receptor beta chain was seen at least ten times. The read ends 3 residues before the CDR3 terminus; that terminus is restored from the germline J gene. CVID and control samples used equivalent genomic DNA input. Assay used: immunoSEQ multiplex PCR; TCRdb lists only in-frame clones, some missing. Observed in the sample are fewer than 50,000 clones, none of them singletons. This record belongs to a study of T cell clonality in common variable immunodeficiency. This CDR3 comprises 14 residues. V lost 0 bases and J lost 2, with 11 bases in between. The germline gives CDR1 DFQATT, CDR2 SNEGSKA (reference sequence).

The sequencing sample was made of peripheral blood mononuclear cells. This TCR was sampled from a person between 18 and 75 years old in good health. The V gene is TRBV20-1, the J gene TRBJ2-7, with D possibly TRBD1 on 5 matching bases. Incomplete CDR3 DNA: TGCAGTGCTAGAGATACTTTCAGGGCCTACGAG. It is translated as CSARDTFRAYE. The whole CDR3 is CSARDTFRAYEQYF.